This T cell receptor beta chain was identified during a study of human T cells and chemical hapten exposure. TCRdb re-called the RACE reads with MiXCR, one entry per CDR3 protein. The table includes about 340,000 distinct CDR3 sequences, roughly 6.9% detected once. This clonotype was seen at least ten times. Time point described: patch test 1, 2 weeks after DPC sensitization. The treatment denotes: therapeutic diphenylcyclopropenone sensitization with weekly scalp DPC. The CDR3 spans 12 residues. The V and J ends lost 5 bases and 6 bases respectively, with 9 bases between them. CDR1 and CDR2 (germline): MNHEY, SMNVEV (reference sequence).

This receptor was obtained from a woman aged 18-29 years with alopecia areata. Some clones in this sample may be carry-over from other donors' samples. Sequences were derived from whole blood, sampled in connection with sensitization to the hapten diphenylcyclopropenone (DPC). The genes are TRBV27 and TRBJ2-3; D uncertain. The CDR3 here is CASSGQADTQYF. The CDR3 DNA is TGTGCCAGCAGTGGCCAAGCGGATACGCAGTATTTT.